This T cell receptor (beta chain) was recorded in a study of blood T cell repertoires in COVID-19 (dated by TCRdb to about 2020). Concerning the study at large: Collaborator samples came from the United States, Italy and Spain and covered acute and convalescent phases of COVID-19. The prospective study material was composed of cDNA or gDNA derived from T cells, B-cell-depleted T cells, or PBMCs. The dataset comprised deeply sampled blood TCRbeta repertoires from subjects exposed to, actively infected with, or recovered from COVID-19. The repertoires were released in a freely available public database meant as a resource for research on the immune response to SARS-CoV-2. Samples were obtained from the ongoing ImmuneRACE study (first 160 participants) and from 1,000 to 1,500 subjects provided by 6 global collaborators. Nearly every sample came with metadata listing a de-identified subject ID, COVID-19 status, age in years and sex. HLA class I and class II types, where available, came from metadata supplied by the sample provider rather than from assay-based typing. The paper's findings and limits, for the study overall: How much clinical and demographic metadata was included differed by source and by participant, and the metadata was provided uncurated.

For this clone: Its antigen specificity is not known. Qualities for individual bases were not recorded, and no much larger clone is one base off.

Whole blood was collected in K2EDTA tubes by collaborating institutions according to the institutions' own protocols. For TCRbeta analysis, collaborators shipped samples in one of three forms: frozen whole blood, isolated PBMCs, or DNA extracted from either of those sample types. TCRbeta CDR3 regions were amplified from genomic DNA by means of the immunoSEQ Assay, a bias-controlled multiplex PCR. As for the authors' bioinformatics: The number of nucleated cells in each sample was estimated from the amplification of reference gene primers within the assay. Sequence reads were collapsed and filtered to measure the absolute abundance of every unique TCRbeta CDR3 rearrangement. For each sample, productive Simpson clonality was calculated as the square root of Simpson's diversity index over productive rearrangements. Here the immuneACCESS table is served through TCRdb, limited to in-frame sequences with V and J called. Missing clones are a known gap in these copies; in checked studies unresolved V genes cover under half, and the rest lacks a known reason. V, J and clone size derive from that table, while D and trimming were established from the DNA sequence. Here the sample has about 240,000 clones; 75% to 85% occur a single time. The ten biggest clones cover around 12% of the sample.

Sequences SNHLY (CDR1) and FYNNEI (CDR2) are obtained from the germline V gene. Trimming removed 4 bases from V and 2 bases from J; the gene matches leave 1 base unexplained. The CDR3 goes from the cysteine to the phenylalanine over 13 residues. Solely the CDR3 DNA is kept, with 39 bases framed from the first base. The TCR originated in a woman aged 55-69 years with active or convalescent COVID-19. The rearrangement joined TRBV2 to TRBJ1-1, and 7 junctional nucleotides match TRBD1. The sequencing sample was made of peripheral blood. Here is the DNA: TGTGCCAGCAGTGGACAGGGCAACACTGAAGCTTTCTTT. It specifies CASSGQGNTEAFF.